One sample yielded the 25 T cell receptor beta chains listed below, sequenced in a study of blood T cell repertoires in COVID-19. Method: immunoSEQ multiplex PCR; TCRdb's copy keeps in-frame clones and lacks some. The sample includes about 160,000 clones, under 90% of them seen just once. The sequenced material came from PBMCs or T cells enriched from blood (not recorded which). The receptors come from a woman between 45 and 65 years old who had recovered from COVID-19.

This rearrangement joins TRBV4-2 to TRBJ2-6; 10 bases fit TRBD1. With 4 bases clipped from V and 2 bases from J, the junction kept 8 bases outside the gene matches. Looked up from germline, CDR1 is LGHNA and CDR2 is YNFKEQ. The length of the CDR3 is 18 residues. In DNA, the CDR3 is TGTGCCAGCAGCCCAGCCGGGACAGGGGACGCTGGGGCCAACGTCCTGACTTTC. Translated, it gives CASSPAGTGDAGANVLTF.

The rearrangement links TRBV13 to TRBJ1-2; 7 bases align to TRBD1. CDR3 length: 12 amino acids. V was clipped by 4 bases and J by 7 bases; unmatched bases: 3. Germline V gene lookup returns CDR1 PRHDT and CDR2 FYEKMQ (reference sequence). The CDR3 loop is CASSSPGGGYTF. The CDR3 region has the DNA TGTGCCAGCAGCTCCCCAGGGGGTGGCTACACCTTC.

The genes are TRBV7-3 and TRBJ2-5, with D perhaps matching TRBD1 (7 bases). The V end was cut by 4 bases, the J end by 5 bases, with 11 bases between. Per the germline V gene, CDR1 is SGHTA and CDR2 is FQGTGA. This CDR3 has 13 residues. In DNA form, the CDR3 reads TGTGCCAGCAGCTCCCCAGGGGGGGAGACCCAGTACTTC. As protein: CASSSPGGETQYF.

Notes on this clone: Since the CDR3 does not end with the conserved phenylalanine or tryptophan, this likely comes from a read error. It is unclear where the CDR3 begins or ends on the DNA, so no DNA is shown, and the CDR3 is as TCRdb lists it. The chain links TRBV7-3 to TRBJ1-1. Germline-derived CDR1 and CDR2 are SGHTA and FQGTGA. The CDR3 extends over 10 residues, inclusive of both ends. CDR3: CASSPRRKRI.

The chain is built from TRBV27 and TRBJ2-1, with 7 positions matching TRBD2. The V gene end was trimmed by 4 bases and the J gene end by 5 bases; junction bases not matched to a gene: 8. The CDR3 consists of 15 residues. Germline CDR1 is MNHEY and CDR2 is SMNVEV (reference sequence). The CDR3 loop is CASSSGGTGNNEQFF. CDR3 coding DNA: TGTGCCAGCAGTTCCGGGGGGACGGGGAACAATGAGCAGTTCTTC.

The sample holds one count of this clone. This chain links TRBV18 with TRBJ1-2; D perhaps matches TRBD1 (5 bases). Germline assignment: CDR1 KGHSH and CDR2 LQKENI. Trimming took 3 bases from V and 7 from J, leaving 33 bases between them. The CDR3 totals 20 residues. CDR3 DNA sequence: TGTGCCAGCTCACCTGACCTTGTTTTCAGTAATGCAGGGCGAACGTCTGGCTACACCTTC. As protein: CASSPDLVFSNAGRTSGYTF.

A few counts support this clone. The V gene is TRBV5-8, the J gene TRBJ2-2, with 8 bases identical to TRBD1. CDR3 length: 15 residues. The V and J ends lost 5 bases and 1 base, in that order; junction bases with no gene match: 4. Germline V lookup: CDR1 SGHTS, CDR2 YDEGEE. The CDR3 bases are TGTGCCAGCAGAACCGGACAGGGGAACACCGGGGAGCTGTTTTTT. This gives the protein CASRTGQGNTGELFF.

V and J are TRBV28 and TRBJ2-7; TRBD1 matches at 10 bases. CDR3 length: 13 residues. Germline CDR1 MDHEN, CDR2 SYDVKM. J gave up 4 bases and V 8 bases, and 5 bases lay outside the gene matches. In DNA form, the CDR3 reads TGTGCCAGCGAGGGGACAGGGGTGTACGAGCAGTACTTC. As protein: CASEGTGVYEQYF.

This rearrangement joins TRBV3-1 (or the pseudogene TRBV3-2) to TRBJ2-7, with 10 bases identical to TRBD1. V lost 4 bases, J lost 6 bases, and 9 bases stayed unmatched. This CDR3 contains 15 residues. CDR1 is LGHDT, CDR2 YNNKEL, per germline (reference sequence). The CDR3 loop is CASSPRTGGKVEQYF. The CDR3 nucleotides read TGTGCCAGCAGCCCAAGGACAGGGGGAAAGGTCGAGCAGTACTTC.

This sequence joins TRBV24-1 and TRBJ2-1; D might be TRBD2 (6 bases). Per the germline V gene, CDR1 is KGHDR and CDR2 is SFDVKD. V shed 6 bases and J shed 6 bases, with 14 bases lying between them. CDR3 size: 14 residues. The CDR3, as DNA: TGTGCCACCAGTTCGACTAGGCTAGTCAATGAGCAGTTCTTC. Protein product: CATSSTRLVNEQFF.

The V gene is TRBV4-1, the J gene TRBJ2-1, with D possibly TRBD2 on 6 matching bases. The CDR3 sequence is 16 residues long. Germline lookup yields CDR1 MGHRA and CDR2 YSYEKL. V was cut by 0 bases and J by 0 bases, with 9 bases left in between. Written as DNA, the CDR3 is TGCGCCAGCAGCCAAGATGCGGGATACTCCTACAATGAGCAGTTCTTC. It encodes CASSQDAGYSYNEQFF.

The chain recombines TRBV27 with TRBJ2-1, with D possibly matching TRBD2 (6 bases). This CDR3 is 14 amino acids long. Germline V CDR1 and CDR2: MNHEY, SMNVEV (reference sequence). V was clipped by 11 bases and J by 8 bases, with 22 bases between them. The CDR3 DNA follows: TGTGCCTGCCGCCCGGGGGTTGGCCTGCATGAGCAGTTCTTC. It codes for CACRPGVGLHEQFF.

The V and J genes are TRBV18 and TRBJ2-1, with 7 positions matching TRBD2. Germline-derived CDR1 and CDR2 are KGHSH and LQKENI. The V and J ends lost 2 bases and 8 bases, in that order; junction bases with no gene match: 9. The CDR3 consists of 15 residues. The DNA of the CDR3 is TGTGCCAGCTCACCATCTTCCAGCGGGATACATGAGCAGTTCTTC. This encodes CASSPSSSGIHEQFF.

The chain links TRBV6-5 to TRBJ1-6; D call uncertain. Between the trimmed V and J ends, which lost 2 bases and 8 bases, there was a span of 7 bases. The CDR3 length is 13 residues. The V gene's germline CDR1 is MNHEY and CDR2 SVGAGI. The CDR3 here is CASSYERYSPLHF. Here the CDR3 DNA reads TGTGCCAGCAGTTACGAGAGATATTCACCCCTCCACTTT.

The J gene is TRBJ1-4, the V gene TRBV15; perhaps TRBD1 as D (5 bases). Trimming took off 0 bases at V and 8 bases at J, with 16 bases between the two ends. Germline CDR1 and CDR2: LNHNV and YYDKDF (reference sequence). The CDR3 covers 16 residues. The CDR3 nucleotides read TGTGCCACCAGCAGAGATTTGGGGGGAAGTGGGGAAAAACTGTTTTTT. Translation: CATSRDLGGSGEKLFF. Looking up the rest from reference TRBV15 and TRBJ1-4 gives the full variable domain: DAMVIQNPRYQVTQFGKPVTLSCSQTLNHNVMYWYQQKSSQAPKLLFHYYDKDFNNEADTPDNFQSRRPNTSFCFLDIRSPGLGDTAMYLCATSRDLGGSGEKLFFGSGTQLSVL.

The chain couples TRBV5-1 to TRBJ1-4; tentative D call: TRBD1 (6 bases). This CDR3 is 15 amino acids long. Germline V gene data show CDR1 as SGHRS and CDR2 as YFSETQ. V gave up 4 bases and J gave up 0 bases, with 10 bases separating them. The CDR3 DNA reads as TGCGCCAGCAGCCAGGACAGCGCAACTAATGAAAAACTGTTTTTT. Translation gives CASSQDSATNEKLFF. Filled out from reference TRBV5-1 and TRBJ1-4, the complete variable domain reads KAGVTQTPRYLIKTRGQQVTLSCSPISGHRSVSWYQQTPGQGLQFLFEYFSETQRNKGNFPGRFSGRQFSNSRSEMNVSTLELGDSALYLCASSQDSATNEKLFFGSGTQLSVL.

This clone was seen a handful of times. This rearrangement joins TRBV6-5 to TRBJ2-7; D not certain. Germline CDR1 and CDR2: MNHEY and SVGAGI. The CDR3 length is 15 residues. The V and J ends lost 4 bases and 0 bases respectively, with 13 bases between them. CDR3 sequence reads: CASSFASATSYEQYF. CDR3 nucleotides: TGTGCCAGCAGTTTTGCCAGCGCGACCTCCTACGAGCAGTACTTC.

The chain is built from TRBV27 and TRBJ1-1, with D tentatively TRBD1 (5 bases). Germline lookup yields CDR1 MNHEY and CDR2 SMNVEV (reference sequence). Trimming cost V 6 bases and J 1 base, with 12 bases left between them. The CDR3 is 14 amino acids. For the CDR3, the DNA is TGTGCCAGCAGCCCACATGACAGGAACACTGAAGCTTTCTTT. Translation gives CASSPHDRNTEAFF.

The DNA of the CDR3 is TGTGCCAGCAGAAGCGGACAGGTAACTTACGAGCAGTACTTC. Amino acids: CASRSGQVTYEQYF. This chain joins TRBV6-5 and TRBJ2-7; 7 bases agree with TRBD1. V shed 6 bases and J 4 bases; nucleotides not matched to a gene: 9. Germline loops: CDR1 MNHEY, CDR2 SVGAGI. The CDR3 is made up of 14 amino acids.

V and J are TRBV2 and TRBJ2-2, with 7 bases identical to TRBD2. With 4 bases clipped from V and 4 bases from J, the junction kept 3 bases outside the gene matches. This CDR3 contains 14 residues. The germline gives CDR1 SNHLY, CDR2 FYNNEI. The CDR3 loop reads CASSGEGSTGELFF. Written as DNA, the CDR3 is TGTGCCAGCAGTGGGGAGGGTAGCACCGGGGAGCTGTTTTTT.

V usage is TRBV6-5 and J usage is TRBJ1-1; no reliable D call. Trimming took off 0 bases at V and 1 base at J, with 6 bases between the two ends. This CDR3 has 14 residues. CDR1 MNHEY and CDR2 SVGAGI come from the germline V gene. The chain's CDR3 is CASSYSYWNTEAFF. The CDR3 DNA reads as TGTGCCAGCAGTTACTCTTATTGGAACACTGAAGCTTTCTTT.

The chain joins TRBV7-8 to TRBJ1-5; unclear D gene. The CDR3 runs to 13 residues. Germline CDR1 reads SGHVS; CDR2 reads FQNEAQ. V was clipped by 2 bases and J by 4 bases, with 6 bases between them. The CDR3: CASSLSRNQPQHF. CDR3 nucleotides: TGTGCCAGCAGCTTATCTAGGAATCAGCCCCAGCATTTT.

The chain is built from TRBV5-1 and TRBJ2-3; 13 bases match TRBD2. Losses at the gene ends were 7 bases for V and 0 bases for J; bases not matched to a gene: 17. This CDR3 contains 20 residues. Looked up from germline, CDR1 is SGHRS and CDR2 is YFSETQ. For the CDR3, the DNA is TGCGCCAGCGCCCACCGGGCCCCGGGGACTAGCGGGGCCAGCACAGATACGCAGTATTTT. Its translation is CASAHRAPGTSGASTDTQYF.

The sample holds one count of this clone. The V call is TRBV7-8, the J call TRBJ1-5; weak D call: TRBD1 (6 bases). This CDR3 contains 12 residues. Trimming took 3 bases from V and 7 from J, leaving 7 bases between them. Per germline, CDR1 SGHVS and CDR2 FQNEAQ. The CDR3 protein is CASSFRGQPQHF. As DNA, the CDR3 is TGTGCCAGCAGCTTCAGGGGCCAGCCCCAGCATTTT.

The V and J genes are TRBV4-2 and TRBJ1-2; possibly TRBD1 for D (6 bases). This CDR3 is 14 amino acids long. Trimming shortened V by 3 bases and J by 8 bases, and 16 bases separated the two germline ends. Germline CDR1 reads LGHNA; CDR2 reads YNFKEQ. This chain's CDR3 is CASSHGVQGRGYTF. The DNA for the CDR3 is TGTGCCAGCAGCCACGGTGTACAGGGCAGAGGCTACACCTTC.